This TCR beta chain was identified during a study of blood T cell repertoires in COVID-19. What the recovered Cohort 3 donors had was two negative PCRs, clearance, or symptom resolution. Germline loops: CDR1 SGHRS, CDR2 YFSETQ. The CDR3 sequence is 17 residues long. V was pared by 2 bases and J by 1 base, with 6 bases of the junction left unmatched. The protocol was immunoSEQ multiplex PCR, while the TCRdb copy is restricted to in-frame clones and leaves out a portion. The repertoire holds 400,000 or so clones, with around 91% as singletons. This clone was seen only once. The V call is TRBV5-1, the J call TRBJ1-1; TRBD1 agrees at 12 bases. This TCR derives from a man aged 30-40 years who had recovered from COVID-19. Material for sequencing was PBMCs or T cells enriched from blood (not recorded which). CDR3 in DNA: TGCGCCAGCAGCTTACGGGACAGGGGGCTCAGGAACACTGAAGCTTTCTTT. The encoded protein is CASSLRDRGLRNTEAFF.